This TCR beta chain stems from a study of T cell responses to AZD1222 COVID-19 vaccine. The CDR3 sequence is 11 residues long. Germline V gene lookup returns CDR1 MNHEY and CDR2 SVGAGI. With 2 bases removed from V and 4 bases from J, the gap between germline ends came to 3 bases. The assay was immunoSEQ multiplex PCR, and TCRdb's table has in-frame clones only and misses some. The sample records around 94,000 clones, more than 85% being singletons. The rearrangement joins TRBV6-5 to TRBJ2-7; D is unclear. The material sequenced was peripheral blood, taken on day 0 of AZD1222 vaccination. The clonotype originates from an adult in good health. The CDR3 reads CASSYTYEQYF. The CDR3, as DNA: TGTGCCAGCAGTTACACGTACGAGCAGTACTTC.